This T cell receptor (beta chain) was sequenced for a study of read filtering for tumor transcriptome and immune sequencing. Across the whole study: Revised staging placed eight or nine patients in R-ISS I, over 15 in II, six or seven in III. TCR-mapped reads were about 4.05 to 11 million with IR-seq versus 85 to 1273 with RNA-seq.

From about 400 ng of RNA, a library with molecular barcoded alpha/delta and beta/gamma adaptors was made. TCRdb used MiXCR to reprocess the reads, holding one entry per CDR3 protein. In the table there are 6,000 or so distinct CDR3 sequences, around 20% of which are singletons. This clonotype is classed as medium-sized. The CDR3 consists of 16 residues. V shed 2 bases, J shed 0 bases, and the junction held 4 bases outside the gene matches. CDR1 is SGHAT, CDR2 FQNNGV, per germline. Sequenced sample: a population of CD138-negative cells sorted from bone marrow. V is TRBV11-2 and J is TRBJ2-1, with TRBD1 matching over 7 bases. This TCR came from a donor aged 40 or older with multiple myeloma. The CDR3 coding sequence is TGTGCCAGCAGCTTAATACAGGGGAGCTCCTACAATGAGCAGTTCTTC. Translating it yields CASSLIQGSSYNEQFF.